This TCR beta chain derives from a study of blood T cell repertoires in COVID-19. This table comes from immunoSEQ multiplex PCR, and its TCRdb copy is limited to in-frame clones, with some not included. This sample has some 330,000 clones; about 92% occur once, and the top ten carry less than 20%. Participant age was roughly 18 to 90 years, and participants resided in about 25 US areas. Cohort allocation depended upon clinical history that participants reported. Cohort 3 recovered donors had two negative PCRs, clearance, or symptom resolution. Germline assignment: CDR1 LGHNA and CDR2 YNFKEQ. After removal of 7 bases from V and 8 bases from J, the junction contained 7 bases not matched to a gene. The CDR3 loop spans 12 amino acids.

The sample was PBMCs or T cells enriched from blood (not recorded which). This chain connects TRBV4-2 to TRBJ1-2; 7 bases are shared with TRBD1. The clonotype originates from a woman in her twenties or thirties who had recovered from COVID-19. The CDR3 region has the DNA TGTGCCAGCACTAGACAGGGTGGCGGCTACACCTTC. Protein product: CASTRQGGGYTF.